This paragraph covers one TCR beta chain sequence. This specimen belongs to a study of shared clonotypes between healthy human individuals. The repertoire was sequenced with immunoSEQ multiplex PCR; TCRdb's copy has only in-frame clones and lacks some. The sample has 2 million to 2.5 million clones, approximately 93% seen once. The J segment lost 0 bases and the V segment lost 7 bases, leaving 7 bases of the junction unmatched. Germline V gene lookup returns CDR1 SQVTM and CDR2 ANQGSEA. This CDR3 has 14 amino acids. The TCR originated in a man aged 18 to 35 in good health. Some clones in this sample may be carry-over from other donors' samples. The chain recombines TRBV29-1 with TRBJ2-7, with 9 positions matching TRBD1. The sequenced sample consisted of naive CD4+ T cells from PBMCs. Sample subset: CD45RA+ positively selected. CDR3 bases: TGCAGCGCCCACGCGACAGGGGGCTCCTACGAGCAGTACTTC. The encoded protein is CSAHATGGSYEQYF.